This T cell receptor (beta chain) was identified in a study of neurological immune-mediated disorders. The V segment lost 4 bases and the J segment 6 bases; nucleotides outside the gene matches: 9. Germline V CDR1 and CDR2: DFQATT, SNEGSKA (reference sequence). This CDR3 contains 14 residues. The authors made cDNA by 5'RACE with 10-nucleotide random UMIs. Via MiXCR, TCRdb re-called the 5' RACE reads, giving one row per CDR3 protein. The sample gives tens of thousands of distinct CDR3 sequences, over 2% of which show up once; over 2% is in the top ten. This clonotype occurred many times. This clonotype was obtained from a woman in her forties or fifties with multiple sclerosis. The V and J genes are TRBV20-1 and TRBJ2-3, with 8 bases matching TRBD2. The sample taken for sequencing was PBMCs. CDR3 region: CSATGLALTDTQYF. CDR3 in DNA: TGCAGTGCTACCGGACTAGCCTTGACGGATACGCAGTATTTT.